This T cell receptor beta chain comes out of a study of T cells after posttransplantation cyclophosphamide. The study, taken as a whole, reports: Recipient CMV seropositivity and CMV reactivation strongly tracked TRB clonality. Tissue-infiltrating T cells from skin or gut overlapped little with blood T cells.

The data were produced by immunoSEQ multiplex PCR, yet TCRdb's version contains in-frame clones alone and is incomplete. The sample shows fewer than 25,000 clones, more than 80% of them seen only once. As concerns this clone: The antigen is not known.

Sampled 1 year posttransplant, controls received myeloablative marrow transplants, methotrexate and a calcineurin inhibitor. Here the sequenced sample was PBMCs, taken after an allogeneic stem cell transplant with a calcineurin inhibitor and methotrexate. This sequence was found in a female patient between 50 and 60 years old who received an allogeneic stem cell transplant from an unrelated donor, was CMV-positive, and had chronic GVHD only. The graft donor may be the source of some T cells.

The CDR3 is CASSFLEADTQYF. The CDR3 bases are TGCGCCAGCAGCTTTTTGGAGGCAGATACGCAGTATTTT. The chain links TRBV5-1 to TRBJ2-3; a weak D match, TRBD2 (5 bases). The CDR3 loop spans 13 amino acids. The germline V gene encodes CDR1 SGHRS and CDR2 YFSETQ. The V gene lost 2 bases and the J gene lost 4 bases, with 8 bases spanning the gap.